These T cell receptor beta chains were read from a single sample in a study of blood T cell repertoires in COVID-19. The data were produced by immunoSEQ multiplex PCR, yet TCRdb's version contains in-frame clones alone and is incomplete. The sample lists approximately 180,000 clones, roughly 91% occurring once. Material: peripheral blood. The receptors stem from a human donor in a cohort sampled during active COVID-19. Each CDR3 is given with its conserved first and last residue. The D gene is left open where the match is weak. Size is omitted from some rows. Given values are once, few, many or a class for expanded clones.

j_gene,len,v_gene,d_gene,abundance,CDR3nt,CDR3aa
TRBJ1-2,14,TRBV5-4,.,.,TGTGCCAGCAGCTTGAAAGACAGGATCTATGGCTACACCTTC,CASSLKDRIYGYTF
TRBJ2-1,14,TRBV4-3,.,.,TGCGCCAGCAGCCAAGATTTGCTACTCGATGAGCAGTTCTTC,CASSQDLLLDEQFF
TRBJ1-6,17,TRBV7-9,.,.,TGTGCCAGCAGCTTAGCGCTCCGATTACAGTATAATTCACCCCTCCACTTT,CASSLALRLQYNSPLHF
TRBJ2-7,15,TRBV6-6,TRBD1,.,TGTGCCAGCATTCGCCGGGACAGGGGCTCCTACGAGCAGTACTTC,CASIRRDRGSYEQYF
TRBJ2-7,14,TRBV28,TRBD2,.,TGTGCCACTCACTCCGGGACTAGCGTTAACGAGCAGTACTTC,CATHSGTSVNEQYF
TRBJ1-5,15,TRBV19,TRBD1,.,TGTGCCAGTAGTATGGGCAGGGGGCAACGTCAGCCCCAGCATTTT,CASSMGRGQRQPQHF
TRBJ1-2,14,TRBV4-3,.,once,TGCGCCAGCAGCCAAGAAACCCAACAGGATGGCTACACCTTC,CASSQETQQDGYTF
TRBJ2-2,13,TRBV12-3/TRBV12-4,.,once,TGTGCCAGCAGCTCTCAGAGGGTCGGGGAGCTGTTTTTT,CASSSQRVGELFF
TRBJ1-1,13,TRBV18,TRBD1,once,TGTGCCAGCTCACCCAGGGGGCTTATTGAAGCTTTCTTT,CASSPRGLIEAFF
TRBJ1-1,12,TRBV6-5,.,.,TGTGCCAGCAGCGCAGAGGACACTGAAGCTTTCTTT,CASSAEDTEAFF
TRBJ2-1,19,TRBV7-2,TRBD2,.,TGTGCCAGCAGCTTAGGACTAGCGGGAGGGCCATTAAATTACAATGAGCAGTTCTTC,CASSLGLAGGPLNYNEQFF
TRBJ2-7,15,TRBV4-2,.,.,TGTGCCAGCAGCCCGGGGTACGGGGATTCCTACGAGCAGTACTTC,CASSPGYGDSYEQYF
TRBJ2-7,13,TRBV12-2,.,.,TGTGCAAGTCGCTTATGGGACGGGAGGAAGCAGTACTTC,CASRLWDGRKQYF
TRBJ1-6,13,TRBV4-3,.,few,TGCGCCAGCAGCCAAGAGTTAGAGTCACCCCTCCACTTT,CASSQELESPLHF
TRBJ2-1,16,TRBV4-1,TRBD2,once,TGCGCCAGCAGCCAAGTCACTAGCGGGAGTGGTGATGAGCAGTTCTTC,CASSQVTSGSGDEQFF
TRBJ1-4,13,TRBV15,.,few,TGTGCCACCAGCGGAATGCAAGGACAGAAACTGTTTTTT,CATSGMQGQKLFF
TRBJ1-3,15,TRBV6-5,TRBD1,.,TGTGCCAGCAGCGCCGGGACAGGGGCCGGAAACACCATATATTTT,CASSAGTGAGNTIYF
TRBJ1-6,19,TRBV18,.,.,TGTGCCAGCTCACCAAGAGCGGGCCGATACAGCTCCTATAATTCACCCCTCCACTTT,CASSPRAGRYSSYNSPLHF
TRBJ2-7,15,TRBV2,TRBD2,.,TGTGCCAGCAGTGAAGGCCGGACTAGCGTGTCCGAGCAGTACTTC,CASSEGRTSVSEQYF
TRBJ2-5,16,TRBV5-8,.,.,TGTGCCAGCAGCTTTTTGGGACACCCGTACCAAGAGACCCAGTACTTC,CASSFLGHPYQETQYF
TRBJ2-1,15,TRBV10-1,TRBD1,.,TGCGCCAGCAGTGCGGACAGGGTAGGGTCCCGTGAGCAGTTCTTC,CASSADRVGSREQFF
TRBJ2-7,15,TRBV5-4,TRBD2,.,TGTGCCAGCAGCTTGATGGGGACTAGCGTCTACGAGCAGTACTTC,CASSLMGTSVYEQYF
TRBJ2-7,14,TRBV3-1/TRBV3-2,TRBD1,.,TGTGCCAGCAGCATACGGACAGGGAGCAACGAGCAGTACTTC,CASSIRTGSNEQYF
TRBJ1-4,15,TRBV14,TRBD1,.,TGTGCCAGCAGCCGAAAGACAGGGGTTTATGAAAAACTGTTTTTT,CASSRKTGVYEKLFF
TRBJ2-3,15,TRBV7-2,TRBD2,.,TGTGCCAGCAGCTTAGCGGCGGGGGGCACAGATACGCAGTATTTT,CASSLAAGGTDTQYF
TRBJ1-3,15,TRBV27,TRBD1,few,TGTGCCAGCAGTCATGGCAGGGACAGCGGAAACACCATATATTTT,CASSHGRDSGNTIYF
TRBJ2-2,15,TRBV6-2/TRBV6-3,TRBD2,.,TGTGCCAGCAGTTCACTAGCGGCGAGCACCGGGGAGCTGTTTTTT,CASSSLAASTGELFF
TRBJ1-4,12,TRBV29-1,TRBD1,once,TGCAGCGTTGAAGCGACAGGGTCAGGACTGTTTTTT,CSVEATGSGLFF
TRBJ1-2,11,TRBV6-6,.,.,TGTGCCAGCGCGGGGGGCTATGGCTACACCTTC,CASAGGYGYTF
TRBJ2-5,13,TRBV27,.,.,TGTGCCAGCAGTTACAGGTACCAAGAGACCCAGTACTTC,CASSYRYQETQYF
TRBJ1-2,15,TRBV18,.,.,TGTGCCAGCTCACCAGGTCAGACTTCTAACTATGGCTACACCTTC,CASSPGQTSNYGYTF
TRBJ1-4,15,TRBV28,TRBD1,.,TGTGCCAGCAGTTCCTCCGGGACAGCCCATGAAAAACTGTTTTTT,CASSSSGTAHEKLFF
TRBJ2-7,14,TRBV7-9,.,.,TGTGCCAGCAGCTTAGTGGACACAGGGTACGAGCAGTACTTC,CASSLVDTGYEQYF
TRBJ2-1,17,TRBV7-2,TRBD2,.,TGTGCCAGCAGCTTTACGACAGGGGGGGGACTAGCGGATGAGCAGTTCTTC,CASSFTTGGGLADEQFF
TRBJ2-7,17,TRBV3-1/TRBV3-2,TRBD2,.,TGTGCCAGCAGCCTGGGACTAGCGGGGGGAGGGGCATACGAGCAGTACTTC,CASSLGLAGGGAYEQYF
TRBJ1-6,16,TRBV19,.,.,TGTGCCAGTAGTACCATCCTTCAGGGGTATAATTCACCCCTCCACTTT,CASSTILQGYNSPLHF
TRBJ2-7,13,TRBV6-1,.,.,TGTGCCAGCAGTGAAGTAAGGGGCTTGGGGCAGTACTTC,CASSEVRGLGQYF
TRBJ1-5,17,TRBV12-5,TRBD1,.,TGTGCTAGTGGTTTGACGAATCCGGGACAGGGGATTAGGCCCCAGCATTTT,CASGLTNPGQGIRPQHF
TRBJ2-5,14,TRBV15,.,.,TGTGCCACCAGCAGAGAGTACAGGGAAGAGACCCAGTACTTC,CATSREYREETQYF